This is a list of T cell receptor beta chains from one sample in a study of Graves' ophthalmopathy and Graves' hyperthyroidism. From the multiplex PCR reads, TCRdb called clonotypes with MiXCR, one entry per CDR3 protein. Here the sample spans some 15,000 distinct CDR3 sequences, about 50% being singletons. Sequencing was performed on peripheral blood. The receptors derive from a young woman with Graves' ophthalmopathy. The conserved cysteine and the conserved F or W are not part of the CDR3 here.

j_call v_call cdr3_length cdr3_aa
TRBJ1-5 TRBV20-1 11 SARPASGQPQH
TRBJ2-5 TRBV12-3/TRBV12-4 13 ASCFHWINEEIQY
TRBJ2-2 TRBV19 12 ASSIERHTGELF
TRBJ2-2 TRBV24-1 11 ATGTGFAGELF
TRBJ2-3 TRBV9 16 ASSVGVSSRTSTDTQY
TRBJ1-2 TRBV5-4 15 ASSLVRLQATNYGYT
TRBJ2-3 TRBV7-3 14 ASSLTMAISTDTQY
TRBJ2-1 TRBV10-3 9 AIGQNNEQF
TRBJ2-7 TRBV20-1 14 SARDERAGTLYEQY
TRBJ2-2 TRBV20-1 15 SARDLKRGRDTGELF
TRBJ2-7 TRBV6-5 11 ASSYERDYEQY
TRBJ2-1 TRBV20-1 12 SAPGQDVDNEQF
TRBJ2-5 TRBV20-1 11 SAGDRVQETQY
TRBJ2-7 TRBV6-5 12 ATKRGAGSYEQY
TRBJ2-3 TRBV2 11 ASLQDITDTQY
TRBJ1-1 TRBV6-1 13 ASTQGRQSNTEAF
TRBJ1-5 TRBV12-3/TRBV12-4 11 ASSLAQNQPQH
TRBJ2-7 TRBV7-8 14 ASSLRSGSGSYEQY
TRBJ2-6 TRBV19 16 ASSIDTGQGAGANVLT
TRBJ2-7 TRBV7-9 9 ASSEGGEQY
TRBJ1-5 TRBV20-1 11 SAKDRGEKPQH
TRBJ1-2 TRBV7-2 16 ASSHQSSPTGVIYGYT
TRBJ2-3 TRBV20-1 7 SARETPS
TRBJ1-2 TRBV6-6 10 ASSYRDDGYT
TRBJ2-6 TRBV29-1 13 SVDPGGVGANVLT
TRBJ2-3 TRBV9 10 ASRGLTDTQY
TRBJ1-2 TRBV25-1 13 ASSDSSRSNYGYT
TRBJ2-3 TRBV14 12 ASSQVHGRDTQY
TRBJ2-1 TRBV19 14 ASSRGFDSSYNEQF
TRBJ1-4 TRBV9 12 ASSGGGAGEKLF
TRBJ1-2 TRBV20-1 10 SASRPDYGYT
TRBJ1-5 TRBV6-6 11 ASSYEQYQPQH
TRBJ1-1 TRBV6-5 13 ASSPPVSAYHEAF
TRBJ1-1 TRBV6-5 12 ASTAQGEPGEAF
TRBJ2-1 TRBV7-6 16 ASSLGGGGGGGNNEQF
TRBJ1-2 TRBV10-3 12 AISDATTSSGYT
TRBJ2-3 TRBV12-3/TRBV12-4 9 ASRITDTQY
TRBJ2-2 TRBV11-1 15 ASSLRSGTSGTGELF
TRBJ2-6 TRBV7-2 14 ASSQDRAGGANVLT
TRBJ1-6 TRBV20-1 12 SARDLQGRSPLH
TRBJ1-1 TRBV15 13 ATSGRRAGGTEAF
TRBJ2-1 TRBV9 14 ASSVGASGSYNEQF
TRBJ2-7 TRBV7-2 11 ASAYSSTYEQY
TRBJ2-3 TRBV11-2 11 ASSLGTGDTQY
TRBJ1-1 TRBV5-1 13 ASSLGVTADVEAF
TRBJ2-5 TRBV7-2 19 ASSLLGGYGNTIYFGETQY
TRBJ1-5 TRBV20-1 11 SAITGSGQPQH